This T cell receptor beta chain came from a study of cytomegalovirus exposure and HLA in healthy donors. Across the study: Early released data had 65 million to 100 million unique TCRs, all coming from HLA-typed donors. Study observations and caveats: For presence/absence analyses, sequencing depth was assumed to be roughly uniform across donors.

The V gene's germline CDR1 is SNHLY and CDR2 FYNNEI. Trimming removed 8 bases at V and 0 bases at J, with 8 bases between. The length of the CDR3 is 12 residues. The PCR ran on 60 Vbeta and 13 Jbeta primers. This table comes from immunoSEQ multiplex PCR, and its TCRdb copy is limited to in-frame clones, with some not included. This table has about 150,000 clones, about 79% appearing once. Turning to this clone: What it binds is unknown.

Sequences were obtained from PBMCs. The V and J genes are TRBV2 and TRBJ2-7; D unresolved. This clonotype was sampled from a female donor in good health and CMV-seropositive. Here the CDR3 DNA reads TGTGCCAGCTCTTACTCCTCCTACGAGCAGTACTTC. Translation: CASSYSSYEQYF.